This TCR beta chain was recovered during a study of blood T cell repertoires in COVID-19. Study overall: The study drew acute and convalescent COVID-19 samples from the United States, Italy and Spain. Sample material is recorded as cDNA or gDNA derived from T cells, B-cell-depleted T cells, or PBMCs.

As handled by the study authors: Quantification of nucleated cells was approximated via reference gene primer amplification. Sequencing was performed with immunoSEQ multiplex PCR; in TCRdb, only in-frame clones are kept and a portion is missing. V, J and clone size are taken as reported in that table, and D and trimming were inferred from the DNA itself. The sample contains 80,000 or so clones, under 85% of which appear only once. This CDR3 is built from 13 residues. The V and J ends lost 7 bases and 0 bases respectively, with 8 bases between them. CDR1 is SNHLY, CDR2 FYNNEI, per germline. The source material was peripheral blood. The chain couples TRBV2 to TRBJ2-3, with D possibly TRBD2 on 5 matching bases. This clonotype was obtained from a human donor in a cohort sampled during active COVID-19. The CDR3 is CASTTGSTDTQYF. As DNA, the CDR3 is TGTGCCAGCACTACGGGGAGCACAGATACGCAGTATTTT. The full variable domain, rest sourced from reference TRBV2 and TRBJ2-3, is EPEVTQTPSHQVTQMGQEVILRCVPISNHLYFYWYRQILGQKVEFLVSFYNNEISEKSEIFDDQFSVERPDGSNFTLKIRSTKLEDSAMYFCASTTGSTDTQYFGPGTRLTVL.